This T cell receptor (beta chain) was sequenced for a study of early T cells in non-severe SARS-CoV-2 infection. About the research overall: From unsorted whole blood, bulk RNA was sequenced, and the chains remained unpaired.

Findings and caveats of the study: VDJdb matching favored anti-spike CD8 responses, missing private and CD4 specificities.

Attachment of unique molecular identifiers was made to individual cDNA molecules. TCRdb re-analysed the 5' RACE reads in MiXCR, keeping a single row per CDR3 protein. The table lists 80,000 or so distinct CDR3 sequences, over 5% of them singletons, with less than 8% in the top ten. The length of the CDR3 is 13 residues. The V gene lost 3 bases and the J gene lost 7 bases, with 10 bases spanning the gap. Germline lookup yields CDR1 SGHTA and CDR2 FQGNSA. Comment on this clonotype: Its antigen is not identified.

The chain is built from TRBV7-2 and TRBJ1-5; D is ambiguous. Sequencing was performed on whole blood. The sequence was obtained from an adult who was a healthcare worker with PCR-confirmed SARS-CoV-2 infection or an uninfected control (not recorded which). The CDR3 spells CASSFGQEQPQHF. Here the CDR3 DNA reads TGTGCCAGCAGCTTCGGTCAAGAGCAGCCCCAGCATTTT.